This T cell receptor beta chain was documented in a study of blood T cells in healthy people across ages. PCR was performed a second time for about 6 to 11 cycles using a sample-barcoded 5' primer and a J-beta primer mix. TCRdb re-called the 5' RACE reads through MiXCR, storing one row per CDR3 protein. Among about 800,000 distinct CDR3 sequences listed, 20% to 25% were seen once. This CDR3 is built from 14 residues. V was shortened by 5 bases and J by 6 bases, with 13 bases between the two germline ends. CDR1 MDHEN and CDR2 SYDVKM come from the germline V gene. This sample was shared with a second study, whose subject was T cells of mothers and their children.

The sequenced material came from blood. The source is a boy aged 5-17 years in good health. This chain connects TRBV28 to TRBJ1-4; D gene uncertain. DNA for the CDR3: TGTGCCAGCAGTGAACCTCGGTGGGATGAAAAACTGTTTTTT. Its translation is CASSEPRWDEKLFF.